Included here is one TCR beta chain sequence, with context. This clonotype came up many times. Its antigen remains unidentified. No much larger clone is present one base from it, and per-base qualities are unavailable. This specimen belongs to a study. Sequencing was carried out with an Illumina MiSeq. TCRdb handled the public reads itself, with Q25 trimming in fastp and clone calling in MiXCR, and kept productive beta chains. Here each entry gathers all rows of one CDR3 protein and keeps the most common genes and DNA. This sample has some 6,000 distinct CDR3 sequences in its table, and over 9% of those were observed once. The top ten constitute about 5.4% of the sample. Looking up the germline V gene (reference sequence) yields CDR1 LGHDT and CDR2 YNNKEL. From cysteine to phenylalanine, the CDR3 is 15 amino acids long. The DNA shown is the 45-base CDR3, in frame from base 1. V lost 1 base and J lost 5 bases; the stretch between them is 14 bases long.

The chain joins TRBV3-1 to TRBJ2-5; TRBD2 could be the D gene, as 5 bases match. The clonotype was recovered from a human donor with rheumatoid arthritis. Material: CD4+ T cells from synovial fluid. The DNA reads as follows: TGTGCCAGCAGCCAAGGCCTCTTAGGCGGGGAGACCCAGTACTTC. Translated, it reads CASSQGLLGGETQYF.